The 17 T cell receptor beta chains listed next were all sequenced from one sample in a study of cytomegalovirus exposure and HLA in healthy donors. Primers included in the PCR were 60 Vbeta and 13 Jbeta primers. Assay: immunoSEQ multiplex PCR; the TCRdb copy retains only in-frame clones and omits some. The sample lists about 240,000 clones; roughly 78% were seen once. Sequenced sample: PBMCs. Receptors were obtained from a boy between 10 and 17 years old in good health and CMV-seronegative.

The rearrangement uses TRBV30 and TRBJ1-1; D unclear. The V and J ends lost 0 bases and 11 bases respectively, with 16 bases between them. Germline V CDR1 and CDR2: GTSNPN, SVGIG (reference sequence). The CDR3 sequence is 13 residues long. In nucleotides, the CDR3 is TGTGCCTGGAGTGTAAGCGTGGAGGCAGTGGCTTTCTTT. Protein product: CAWSVSVEAVAFF.

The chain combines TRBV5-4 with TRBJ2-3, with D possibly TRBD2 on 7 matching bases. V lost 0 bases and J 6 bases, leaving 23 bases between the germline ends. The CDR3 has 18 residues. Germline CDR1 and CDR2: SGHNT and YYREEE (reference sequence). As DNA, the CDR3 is TGTGCCAGCAGCTTGGGGTCGGGGGCCGGGGGGCAGGGGGATACGCAGTATTTT. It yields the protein CASSLGSGAGGQGDTQYF.

DNA of the CDR3: TGTGCCAGCAGTGAAAGAAGCGGGGGGGCCACAGATACGCAGTATTTT. This codes for CASSERSGGATDTQYF. The chain uses TRBV6-1 and TRBJ2-3, with TRBD2 identical over 10 bases. This CDR3 has 16 residues. Germline V gene lookup returns CDR1 MNHNS and CDR2 SASEGT. J lost 2 bases, V lost 2 bases, and 4 bases had no gene match.

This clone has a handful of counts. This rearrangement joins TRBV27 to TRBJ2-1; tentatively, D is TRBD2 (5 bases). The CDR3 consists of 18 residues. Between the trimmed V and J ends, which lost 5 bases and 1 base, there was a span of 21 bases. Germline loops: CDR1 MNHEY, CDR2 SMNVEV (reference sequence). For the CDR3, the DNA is TGTGCCAGCAGTCGTTCAACTAGGCATTCTCAGTCCTACAATGAGCAGTTCTTC. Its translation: CASSRSTRHSQSYNEQFF.

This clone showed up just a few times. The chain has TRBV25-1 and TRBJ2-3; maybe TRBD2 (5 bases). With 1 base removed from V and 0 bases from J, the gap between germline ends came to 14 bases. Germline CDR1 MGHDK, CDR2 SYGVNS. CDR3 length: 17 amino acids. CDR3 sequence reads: CASSESGFWTSTDTQYF. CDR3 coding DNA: TGTGCCAGCAGTGAATCCGGTTTCTGGACTAGCACAGATACGCAGTATTTT. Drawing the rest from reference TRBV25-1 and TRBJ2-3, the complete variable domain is EADIYQTPRYLVIGTGKKITLECSQTMGHDKMYWYQQDPGMELHLIHYSYGVNSTEKGDLSSESTVSRIRTEHFPLTLESARPSHTSQYLCASSESGFWTSTDTQYFGPGTRLTVL.

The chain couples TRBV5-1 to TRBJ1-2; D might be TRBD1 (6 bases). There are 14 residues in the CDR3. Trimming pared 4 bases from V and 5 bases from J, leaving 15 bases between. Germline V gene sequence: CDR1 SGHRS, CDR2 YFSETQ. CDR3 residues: CASSLFGRGYGYTF. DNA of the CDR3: TGCGCCAGCAGCCTTTTCGGAAGGGGGTATGGCTACACCTTC.

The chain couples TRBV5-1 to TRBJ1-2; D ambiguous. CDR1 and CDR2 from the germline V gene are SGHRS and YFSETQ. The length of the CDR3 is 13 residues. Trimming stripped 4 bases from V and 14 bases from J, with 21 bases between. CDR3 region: CASSPEGTRAYTF. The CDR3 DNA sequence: TGCGCCAGCAGCCCCGAAGGTACTAGGGCTTATACCTTC.

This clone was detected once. The CDR3 loop reads CASTALAGINTGELFF. CDR3 DNA sequence: TGTGCCAGCACGGCTCTAGCGGGGATTAACACCGGGGAGCTGTTTTTT. This rearrangement joins TRBV2 to TRBJ2-2; 9 bases are shared with TRBD2. The CDR3 loop spans 16 amino acids. V gave up 7 bases and J gave up 2 bases; unmatched junction bases: 8. Germline loops: CDR1 SNHLY, CDR2 FYNNEI.

The CDR3 protein is CASGDRYYQETQYF. CDR3 nucleotides: TGTGCCAGCGGGGACAGATACTACCAAGAGACCCAGTACTTC. V usage is TRBV2 and J usage is TRBJ2-5; 7 bases are a match to TRBD1. Germline CDR1 SNHLY, CDR2 FYNNEI. V lost 8 bases and J lost 0; bases outside the gene matches: 6. The CDR3 is made up of 14 amino acids. Combining the CDR3 with reference TRBV2 and TRBJ2-5 gives the whole variable domain EPEVTQTPSHQVTQMGQEVILRCVPISNHLYFYWYRQILGQKVEFLVSFYNNEISEKSEIFDDQFSVERPDGSNFTLKIRSTKLEDSAMYFCASGDRYYQETQYFGPGTRLLVL.

This CDR3 reads CASSSGTEETQYF. The CDR3 nucleotides are TGCGCCAGCAGCTCCGGGACTGAAGAGACCCAGTACTTC. V gene TRBV5-1 combines with J gene TRBJ2-5; weak D call: TRBD2 (6 bases). CDR1 is SGHRS, CDR2 YFSETQ, per germline. The V end was cut by 3 bases, the J end by 3 bases, with 9 bases between. The CDR3 sequence is 13 residues long. The full variable domain, in which reference TRBV5-1 and TRBJ2-5 provide the parts outside the CDR3, is KAGVTQTPRYLIKTRGQQVTLSCSPISGHRSVSWYQQTPGQGLQFLFEYFSETQRNKGNFPGRFSGRQFSNSRSEMNVSTLELGDSALYLCASSSGTEETQYFGPGTRLLVL.

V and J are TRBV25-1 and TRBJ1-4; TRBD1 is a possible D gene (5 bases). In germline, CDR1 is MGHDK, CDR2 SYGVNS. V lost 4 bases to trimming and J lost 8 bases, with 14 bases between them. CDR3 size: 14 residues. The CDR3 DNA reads TGTGCCAGCAGTGCCCCAGGGTCGAAGGAAAAACTGTTTTTT. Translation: CASSAPGSKEKLFF.

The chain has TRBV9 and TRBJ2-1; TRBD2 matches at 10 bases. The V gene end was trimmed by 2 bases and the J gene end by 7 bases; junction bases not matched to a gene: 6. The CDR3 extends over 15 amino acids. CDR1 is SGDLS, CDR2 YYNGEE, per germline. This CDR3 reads CASSVASGSRNEQFF. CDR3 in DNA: TGTGCCAGCAGCGTTGCTAGCGGGAGTAGAAATGAGCAGTTCTTC.

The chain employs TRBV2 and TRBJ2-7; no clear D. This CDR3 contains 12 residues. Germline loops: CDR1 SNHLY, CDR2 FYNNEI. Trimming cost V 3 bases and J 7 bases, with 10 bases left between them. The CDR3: CASSDRLTEQYF. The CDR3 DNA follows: TGTGCCAGCAGTGATCGCCTCACTGAGCAGTACTTC.

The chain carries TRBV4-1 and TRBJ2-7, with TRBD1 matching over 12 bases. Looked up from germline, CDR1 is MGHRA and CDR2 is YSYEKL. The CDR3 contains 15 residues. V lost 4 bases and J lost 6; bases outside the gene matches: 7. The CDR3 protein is CASSLLGQGASEQYF. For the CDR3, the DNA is TGCGCCAGCAGCCTTTTGGGACAGGGGGCAAGCGAGCAGTACTTC.

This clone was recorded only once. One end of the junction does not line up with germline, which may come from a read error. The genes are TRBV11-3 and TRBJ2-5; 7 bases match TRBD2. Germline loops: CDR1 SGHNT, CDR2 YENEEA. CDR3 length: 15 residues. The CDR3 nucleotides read TGTGCCAGCAGATTAGCGACTAGCACCGAAGAGACCCAGTACTTC. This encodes CASRLATSTEETQYF.

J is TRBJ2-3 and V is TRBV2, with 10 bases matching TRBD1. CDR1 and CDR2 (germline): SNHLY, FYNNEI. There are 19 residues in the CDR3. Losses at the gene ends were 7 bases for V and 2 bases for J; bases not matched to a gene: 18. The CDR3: CASTLVPGQGTIHTDTQYF. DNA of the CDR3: TGTGCCAGCACCCTAGTCCCGGGACAGGGGACGATACACACAGATACGCAGTATTTT.

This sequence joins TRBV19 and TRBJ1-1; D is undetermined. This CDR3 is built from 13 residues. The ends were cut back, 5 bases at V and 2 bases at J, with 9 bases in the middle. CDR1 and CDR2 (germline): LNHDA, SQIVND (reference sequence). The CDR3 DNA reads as TGTGCCAGTAGTGTGAGTAGAAACACTGAAGCTTTCTTT. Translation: CASSVSRNTEAFF.